This entry lists 7 T cell receptor beta chains sequenced from one sample in a study of neurological immune-mediated disorders. MiXCR was run by TCRdb on the 5' RACE reads, yielding one entry per CDR3 protein. The sample consists of fewer than 90,000 distinct CDR3 sequences, roughly 5.6% of them appearing once. The specimen was PBMCs. The receptors shown here come from a man younger than 35 with multiple sclerosis.

In its sample, this clonotype was seen many times. This chain uses TRBV4-2 with TRBJ2-1; TRBD2 matches 8 bases. Germline V CDR1 and CDR2: LGHNA, YNFKEQ. The V gene end was trimmed by 5 bases and the J gene end by 9 bases; junction bases not matched to a gene: 12. The CDR3 is 15 amino acids. The CDR3 DNA sequence: TGTGCCAGCAGCAGCGGGGGTAATCTTCCTCGTGAGCAGTTCTTC. This encodes CASSSGGNLPREQFF.

Only one count was recorded for this clonotype. The junction does not match germline at one end; this may be a read error. The gene calls are TRBV3-1 and TRBJ1-1; D uncertain. The CDR3 totals 14 residues. Germline loops: CDR1 LGHDT, CDR2 YNNKEL (reference sequence). Here the CDR3 DNA reads TGTGCCATCAGCCAAGGGAAGGCGAACACTGAAGCTTTCTTT. The encoded protein is CAISQGKANTEAFF.

There are many counts of this clonotype. This chain uses TRBV20-1 with TRBJ2-5; D is unresolved. The CDR3 contains 14 residues. V lost 1 base and J 6 bases, leaving 15 bases between the germline ends. The germline V gene encodes CDR1 DFQATT and CDR2 SNEGSKA (reference sequence). This chain's CDR3 is CSARGLGLEKTQYF. In DNA, the CDR3 is TGCAGTGCTAGAGGTTTAGGTCTCGAGAAGACCCAGTACTTC.

This clonotype showed up many times. The genes are TRBV15 and TRBJ2-7; D is unclear. In germline, CDR1 is LNHNV, CDR2 YYDKDF (reference sequence). This CDR3 comprises 13 residues. Trimming stripped 3 bases from V and 2 bases from J, with 8 bases between. CDR3 sequence: CATSSGRTYEQYF. CDR3 bases: TGTGCCACCAGCAGCGGCAGAACCTACGAGCAGTACTTC.

This clonotype was seen at least ten times. The J gene is TRBJ2-3, the V gene TRBV4-2; TRBD2 matches 9 bases. CDR1 and CDR2 (germline): LGHNA, YNFKEQ. V shed 5 bases and J 2 bases; nucleotides not matched to a gene: 14. CDR3 length equals 18 residues. The CDR3 protein is CASSSKRPSGTHTDTQYF. The CDR3 coding sequence is TGTGCCAGCAGCTCGAAGCGCCCTAGCGGGACTCACACAGATACGCAGTATTTT.

This clonotype was seen repeatedly, ten times or more. The V call is TRBV5-1, the J call TRBJ2-3; TRBD2 matches 12 bases. V was pared by 4 bases and J by 2 bases, with 8 bases of the junction left unmatched. Germline lookup yields CDR1 SGHRS and CDR2 YFSETQ. CDR3 length: 17 amino acids. The CDR3 protein is CASSDLTSGGLTDTQYF. DNA of the CDR3: TGCGCCAGCAGCGATTTGACTAGCGGGGGCCTCACAGATACGCAGTATTTT.

This clonotype was observed many times. The chain carries TRBV28 and TRBJ2-7, with a weak D call TRBD2 (5 bases). This CDR3 has 15 amino acids. Looked up from germline, CDR1 is MDHEN and CDR2 is SYDVKM. The germline V and J ends were trimmed by 6 bases and 4 bases, with 19 bases remaining between them. CDR3 loop: CASRTPRPRRYEQYF. The CDR3 DNA is TGTGCCAGCAGGACCCCTCGGCCCCGGAGGTACGAGCAGTACTTC.